This TCR beta chain was captured in a study of shared T cell receptors in the human thymus. The assay was immunoSEQ multiplex PCR, and TCRdb's table has in-frame clones only and misses some. The sample records about 660,000 clones, roughly 86% being singletons. The CDR3 length is 14 residues. The V segment lost 5 bases and the J segment 3 bases; nucleotides outside the gene matches: 6. CDR1 is LNHNV, CDR2 YYDKDF, per germline (reference sequence). These same data were also listed under a study on human thymus T cells. As that study records: Resections removed during corrective heart surgery provided the thymus tissue used. Seemingly biased V and J gene usage marked thymic and blood repertoires.

This chain connects TRBV15 to TRBJ2-7, with TRBD1 matching over 8 bases. This TCR was recovered from a boy under three years old with a congenital heart defect. The material sequenced was thymocytes. Here the CDR3 DNA reads TGTGCCACCAGCGGACAGGGTCTGGACTACGAGCAGTACTTC. This sequence encodes CATSGQGLDYEQYF. Full variable domain (missing parts from reference TRBV15 and TRBJ2-7): DAMVIQNPRYQVTQFGKPVTLSCSQTLNHNVMYWYQQKSSQAPKLLFHYYDKDFNNEADTPDNFQSRRPNTSFCFLDIRSPGLGDTAMYLCATSGQGLDYEQYFGPGTRLTVT.